Listed below are T cell receptor beta chains from one sample, sequenced in a study of T cell responses to AZD1222 COVID-19 vaccine. Assay used: immunoSEQ multiplex PCR; TCRdb lists only in-frame clones, some missing. Of about 140,000 clones listed, roughly nine tenths were seen once; the top ten hold 7.5%. The source material was peripheral blood, sampled 28 days after the second dose of the MenACWY control vaccine. Every receptor here comes from an adult who received the MenACWY meningococcal vaccine as a control. Each CDR3 is given with its conserved first and last residue. The D gene is left open where the match is weak. Expanded clones are given a class, and other clones once, few, many or no size at all.

size: -
D: TRBD1
V: TRBV28
J: TRBJ2-7
CDR3: CASSLPGQGVGYEQYF
DNA: TGTGCCAGCAGTTTGCCAGGACAGGGAGTCGGTTACGAGCAGTACTTC

size: -
D: -
V: TRBV18
J: TRBJ2-7
CDR3: CASSPRADDYEQYF
DNA: TGTGCCAGCTCACCACGGGCGGACGACTACGAGCAGTACTTC

size: -
D: TRBD1
V: TRBV24-1
J: TRBJ1-2
CDR3: CATSDPGQGAYGYTF
DNA: TGTGCCACCAGTGACCCGGGACAGGGAGCCTATGGCTACACCTTC

size: -
D: -
V: TRBV6-5
J: TRBJ2-3
CDR3: CASSYSNSADTQYF
DNA: TGTGCCAGCAGTTACTCGAATAGTGCAGATACGCAGTATTTT

size: -
D: -
V: TRBV7-2
J: TRBJ2-7
CDR3: CASSPQSSYEQYF
DNA: TGTGCCAGCAGCCCACAAAGCTCCTACGAGCAGTACTTC

size: -
D: TRBD1
V: TRBV27
J: TRBJ2-5
CDR3: CASSLPTPGQYPQETQYF
DNA: TGTGCCAGCAGTTTACCCACTCCGGGACAGTACCCTCAAGAGACCCAGTACTTC

size: -
D: -
V: TRBV6-2/TRBV6-3
J: TRBJ2-5
CDR3: CASSSIPRPLQETQYF
DNA: TGTGCCAGCAGTTCAATCCCTAGGCCCCTTCAAGAGACCCAGTACTTC

size: -
D: TRBD2
V: TRBV5-5
J: TRBJ2-2
CDR3: CASSLEPSGVTGELFF
DNA: TGTGCCAGCAGCTTGGAGCCTAGCGGGGTCACCGGGGAGCTGTTTTTT

size: -
D: -
V: TRBV18
J: TRBJ1-1
CDR3: CASSPNRVVNTEAFF
DNA: TGTGCCAGCTCACCAAACAGGGTGGTGAACACTGAAGCTTTCTTT

size: -
D: -
V: TRBV28
J: TRBJ2-2
CDR3: CASSFPGWGELFF
DNA: TGTGCCAGCAGTTTCCCCGGGTGGGGGGAGCTGTTTTTT

size: -
D: -
V: TRBV29-1
J: TRBJ2-3
CDR3: CSVARTSTDTQYF
DNA: TGCAGCGTCGCCCGGACTAGCACAGATACGCAGTATTTT

size: -
D: -
V: TRBV21-1
J: TRBJ2-3
CDR3: CASSKSRGRASGTDTQYF
DNA: TGTGCCAGCAGCAAATCCCGAGGTAGGGCTAGCGGAACAGATACGCAGTATTTT

size: -
D: -
V: TRBV3-1/TRBV3-2
J: TRBJ2-7
CDR3: CASSRGSYEQYF
DNA: TGTGCCAGCAGCCGTGGGTCTTACGAGCAGTACTTC

size: -
D: -
V: TRBV19
J: TRBJ2-2
CDR3: CASSAQGPSGTGELFF
DNA: TGTGCCAGTAGTGCGCAGGGGCCCTCTGGCACCGGGGAGCTGTTTTTT

size: -
D: TRBD1
V: TRBV30
J: TRBJ2-7
CDR3: CAWSVDRGRPYEQYF
DNA: TGTGCCTGGAGTGTCGACAGGGGCCGACCCTACGAGCAGTACTTC

size: few
D: -
V: TRBV6-2/TRBV6-3
J: TRBJ2-5
CDR3: CASSYSRLSMETQYF
DNA: TGTGCCAGCAGTTACTCGAGACTAAGTATGGAGACCCAGTACTTC

size: -
D: TRBD2
V: TRBV7-2
J: TRBJ2-7
CDR3: CASSLEGSGASSYEQYF
DNA: TGTGCCAGCAGCCTGGAGGGCAGCGGGGCGAGCTCCTACGAGCAGTACTTC

size: few
D: -
V: TRBV18
J: TRBJ1-1
CDR3: CASSPNRALVNTEAFF
DNA: TGTGCCAGCTCACCAAACAGGGCTTTGGTGAACACTGAAGCTTTCTTT

size: -
D: -
V: TRBV6-2/TRBV6-3
J: TRBJ2-7
CDR3: CASSYSQGRHEQYF
DNA: TGTGCCAGCAGTTACTCGCAGGGGCGCCACGAGCAGTACTTC

size: -
D: -
V: TRBV7-2
J: TRBJ2-2
CDR3: CASSSRGDGTGELFF
DNA: TGTGCCAGCAGCTCGAGGGGAGACGGGACCGGGGAGCTGTTTTTT

size: -
D: -
V: TRBV28
J: TRBJ2-1
CDR3: CASSSGAASYNEQFF
DNA: TGTGCCAGCAGTTCGGGTGCAGCTTCCTACAATGAGCAGTTCTTC

size: -
D: TRBD2
V: TRBV19
J: TRBJ2-3
CDR3: CASSALAGGPTQYF
DNA: TGTGCCAGTAGTGCCCTAGCGGGGGGGCCTACGCAGTATTTT

size: -
D: -
V: TRBV21-1
J: TRBJ1-4
CDR3: CASNSRDFEKLFF
DNA: TGTGCCAGCAACTCCCGGGATTTTGAAAAACTGTTTTTT

size: -
D: -
V: TRBV27
J: TRBJ1-5
CDR3: CAGIGSQPQHF
DNA: TGTGCCGGGATTGGGTCTCAGCCCCAGCATTTT

size: -
D: TRBD1
V: TRBV11-1
J: TRBJ2-1
CDR3: CASSLTGTGSYNEQFF
DNA: TGTGCCAGCAGCTTAACCGGGACAGGCTCCTACAATGAGCAGTTCTTC

size: -
D: TRBD1
V: TRBV18
J: TRBJ2-5
CDR3: CASSPRGRRETQYF
DNA: TGTGCCAGCTCACCTAGGGGGCGCCGGGAGACCCAGTACTTC

size: -
D: -
V: TRBV19
J: TRBJ1-4
CDR3: CASSPGNEKLFF
DNA: TGTGCCAGTAGTCCCGGTAATGAAAAACTGTTTTTT

size: -
D: TRBD1
V: TRBV19
J: TRBJ2-1
CDR3: CASSRQGTSSYNEQFF
DNA: TGTGCCAGTAGTAGACAGGGGACGAGCTCCTACAATGAGCAGTTCTTC

size: -
D: -
V: TRBV7-2
J: TRBJ2-1
CDR3: CASSLAGGGFNEQFF
DNA: TGTGCCAGCAGCTTAGCGGGAGGGGGTTTCAATGAGCAGTTCTTC

size: -
D: -
V: TRBV5-4
J: TRBJ2-1
CDR3: CASSLVSNEQFF
DNA: TGTGCCAGCAGCTTGGTCAGCAATGAGCAGTTCTTC

size: -
D: -
V: TRBV19
J: TRBJ2-1
CDR3: CASRKTGGGWDEQFF
DNA: TGTGCCAGTAGAAAGACAGGAGGGGGGTGGGATGAGCAGTTCTTC

size: -
D: -
V: TRBV28
J: TRBJ2-7
CDR3: CASSAYSGYEQYF
DNA: TGTGCCAGCAGTGCGTACAGTGGGTACGAGCAGTACTTC

size: -
D: -
V: TRBV24-1
J: TRBJ2-2
CDR3: CATSEPGQSGELFF
DNA: TGTGCCACCAGTGAGCCCGGACAATCCGGGGAGCTGTTTTTT

size: -
D: TRBD1
V: TRBV28
J: TRBJ1-5
CDR3: CASLTGGHSSNQPQHF
DNA: TGTGCCAGCCTGACAGGGGGCCATAGTAGCAATCAGCCCCAGCATTTT

size: -
D: TRBD1
V: TRBV27
J: TRBJ1-1
CDR3: CASSLQGTGLNTEAFF
DNA: TGTGCCAGCAGTTTACAGGGGACAGGGTTAAACACTGAAGCTTTCTTT

size: -
D: TRBD2
V: TRBV27
J: TRBJ2-7
CDR3: CASSSGWTSGRSSYEQYF
DNA: TGTGCCAGCAGTTCAGGTTGGACTAGCGGGAGGAGCTCCTACGAGCAGTACTTC

size: -
D: -
V: TRBV19
J: TRBJ1-4
CDR3: CASSMNRESEKLFF
DNA: TGTGCCAGTAGTATGAACAGGGAAAGTGAAAAACTGTTTTTT

size: few
D: -
V: TRBV6-4
J: TRBJ1-4
CDR3: CARSGLLGDNEKLFF
DNA: TGTGCCAGGTCAGGGCTGCTTGGGGATAATGAAAAACTGTTTTTT

size: few
D: -
V: TRBV24-1
J: TRBJ2-2
CDR3: CATSDWTAGGELFF
DNA: TGTGCCACCAGTGACTGGACAGCCGGCGGGGAGCTGTTTTTT

size: once
D: -
V: TRBV11-3
J: TRBJ1-1
CDR3: CASSLGGGNTEAFF
DNA: TGTGCCAGCAGCTTAGGGGGAGGGAACACTGAAGCTTTCTTT

size: -
D: TRBD1
V: TRBV28
J: TRBJ1-2
CDR3: CASIPGGSSSYGYTF
DNA: TGTGCCAGCATCCCAGGGGGGTCCAGTTCCTATGGCTACACCTTC

size: -
D: TRBD1
V: TRBV19
J: TRBJ2-1
CDR3: CASSPRDRYNEQFF
DNA: TGTGCCAGTAGTCCCCGGGACAGGTACAATGAGCAGTTCTTC

size: -
D: TRBD2
V: TRBV7-2
J: TRBJ2-5
CDR3: CASSFVAGREETQYF
DNA: TGTGCCAGCAGCTTCGTGGCCGGGAGGGAGGAGACCCAGTACTTC

size: -
D: -
V: TRBV7-9
J: TRBJ2-5
CDR3: CASSLVAGRETQYF
DNA: TGTGCCAGCAGCTTAGTGGCAGGGCGGGAGACCCAGTACTTC

size: once
D: TRBD1
V: TRBV6-6
J: TRBJ1-6
CDR3: CASSYSGTGVSPLHF
DNA: TGTGCCAGCAGTTACTCCGGCACAGGGGTTTCACCCCTCCACTTT

size: -
D: -
V: TRBV7-2
J: TRBJ2-1
CDR3: CASSLGVLNEQFF
DNA: TGTGCCAGCAGCTTAGGGGTCCTCAATGAGCAGTTCTTC

size: -
D: TRBD1
V: TRBV2
J: TRBJ1-4
CDR3: CASSGRDRGDEKLFF
DNA: TGTGCCAGCAGCGGAAGGGACAGGGGAGATGAAAAACTGTTTTTT

size: -
D: -
V: TRBV18
J: TRBJ2-1
CDR3: CASSPRAGLSSYNEQFF
DNA: TGTGCCAGCTCACCACGCGCCGGACTTAGCTCCTACAATGAGCAGTTCTTC

size: -
D: -
V: TRBV7-2
J: TRBJ1-4
CDR3: CASSRQGSNEKLFF
DNA: TGTGCCAGCAGCAGACAAGGTTCTAATGAAAAACTGTTTTTT

size: -
D: -
V: TRBV16
J: TRBJ1-1
CDR3: CASSQLRHLNTEAFF
DNA: TGTGCCAGCAGCCAATTACGACACCTGAACACTGAAGCTTTCTTT

size: -
D: -
V: TRBV7-9
J: TRBJ1-1
CDR3: CASSPRRGPNTEAFF
DNA: TGTGCCAGCAGCCCACGCCGGGGACCGAACACTGAAGCTTTCTTT

size: -
D: -
V: TRBV18
J: TRBJ1-1
CDR3: CASSPLTEAFF
DNA: TGTGCCAGCTCACCACTCACTGAAGCTTTCTTT